This note documents a single T cell receptor (beta chain) sequence. Its target antigen remains unknown. No clone much larger than this one lies a single base away; base qualities are absent. Trimming takes 6 bases off V and 0 bases off J; junction bases not matched to a gene: 8. The CDR3 measures 16 amino acids from cysteine to phenylalanine. Kept here is only the CDR3 DNA, which spans 48 bases and is read in frame from base 1. CDR1 SGHVS and CDR2 FQNEAQ were looked up in the germline V gene. The record originates from a study of blood T cell repertoires in COVID-19 (TCRdb year 2020). Study-wide context: Collaborator samples came from the United States, Italy and Spain and covered acute and convalescent phases of COVID-19. The repertoires were released in a freely available public database intended as a resource for research on the immune response to SARS-CoV-2. Samples came from the ongoing ImmuneRACE study (first 160 participants) plus 1,254 subjects from 6 global collaborators. Nearly every sample came with metadata listing a de-identified subject ID, COVID-19 status, age in years and sex. Where available, HLA class I and class II types were obtained from metadata supplied by the sample provider rather than from assay-based typing. The prospective study material was composed of cDNA or gDNA derived from T cells, B-cell-depleted T cells, or PBMCs. Subjects who had been exposed to COVID-19, were actively infected with it, or had recovered from it provided the deeply sampled blood TCRbeta repertoires that made up the dataset. What the research found in general, with its limitations: How much clinical and demographic metadata was included differed by source and by participant, and the metadata was provided uncurated.

Collaborating institutions collected whole blood in K2EDTA tubes following their own protocols. For TCRbeta analysis, collaborator samples were shipped as frozen whole blood, as isolated PBMCs, or as DNA extracted from either sample type. TCRbeta CDR3 regions were amplified from genomic DNA using the immunoSEQ Assay, a bias-controlled multiplex PCR. Under the source paper's analysis protocol: The number of nucleated cells in each sample was estimated by amplification of reference gene primers within the assay. To quantify the absolute abundance of each unique TCRbeta CDR3 rearrangement, sequence reads were collapsed and filtered. Productive Simpson clonality was computed per sample as the square root of Simpson's diversity index over productive rearrangements. Held by TCRdb, this immuneACCESS table contains in-frame sequences only and omits some clones. Under half of the omission traces to an unresolved V gene where checked; the cause of the rest is unknown. For V, J and clone size, that table is used; D and trimming come from the DNA. This sample lists about 89,000 clones; more than 90% were detected once. The ten top clones hold about 4.7% of the sample.

The specimen was peripheral blood. The sequence is built from TRBV7-8 and TRBJ1-5, with 7 central nucleotides matching TRBD1. The receptor comes from a human donor with active COVID-19. The donor label of this sample is uncertain. CDR3 protein: CASSSTGSYSNQPQHF. The sequenced DNA is TGTGCCAGCAGTTCGACAGGGTCGTATAGCAATCAGCCCCAGCATTTT.